The 7 T cell receptor beta chains reported below all come from one sample, sequenced in a study of T cell responses to AZD1222 COVID-19 vaccine. Repertoires were generated with immunoSEQ multiplex PCR, while TCRdb's copy carries only in-frame clones and drops some. The profile shows 120,000 or so clones, roughly nine tenths of them singletons. The specimen comprised peripheral blood, sampled on day 0 of AZD1222 vaccination. The receptors come from an adult in good health.

The V and J genes are TRBV10-1 and TRBJ1-5, with TRBD1 identical over 9 bases. In germline, CDR1 is WNHNN, CDR2 SYGVQD (reference sequence). J gave up 2 bases and V 7 bases, and 12 bases lay outside the gene matches. This CDR3 contains 17 residues. CDR3 region: CASTRSNRGLCNQPQHF. Written as DNA, the CDR3 is TGCGCCAGCACCAGATCGAACAGGGGGCTCTGCAATCAGCCCCAGCATTTT.

This chain uses TRBV5-4 with TRBJ1-2; D remains unclear. The CDR3 is 15 residues long. Deletions cut 3 bases from V and 4 bases from J, with 16 bases between. Looked up from germline, CDR1 is SGHNT and CDR2 is YYREEE (reference sequence). CDR3 in amino acids: CASSYTDSGGYGYTF. The CDR3 nucleotides are TGTGCCAGCAGCTATACAGACTCCGGCGGCTATGGCTACACCTTC.

This chain joins TRBV7-2 and TRBJ1-3, with 10 positions matching TRBD1. Trimming removed 3 bases from V and 3 bases from J; junction bases left unmatched: 2. This CDR3 has 15 amino acids. The germline CDR1 and CDR2 sequences are SGHTA and FQGNSA. CDR3 sequence reads: CASSLGQGYGNTIYF. The CDR3 DNA is TGTGCCAGCAGCTTGGGACAGGGGTATGGAAACACCATATATTTT.

The chain joins TRBV27 to TRBJ1-1, with D perhaps TRBD1 (5 bases). The germline V gene has CDR1 MNHEY and CDR2 SMNVEV (reference sequence). The CDR3 extends over 14 amino acids. V lost 0 bases and J 4 bases, leaving 9 bases between the germline ends. CDR3 residues: CASSLSGEATEAFF. CDR3 coding DNA: TGTGCCAGCAGTTTATCGGGGGAGGCCACTGAAGCTTTCTTT.

The CDR3 region is CASRTGGNGNQPQHF. DNA for the CDR3: TGCGCCAGCAGAACAGGGGGCAATGGGAATCAGCCCCAGCATTTT. The chain has TRBV10-2 and TRBJ1-5, with 9 bases aligning to TRBD1. This CDR3 has 15 amino acids. Germline lookup yields CDR1 WSHSY and CDR2 SAAADI. V was pared by 6 bases and J by 4 bases, with 7 bases of the junction left unmatched.

The chain employs TRBV3-1 (or the pseudogene TRBV3-2) and TRBJ2-1, with D possibly TRBD1 on 5 matching bases. V lost 0 bases, J lost 3 bases, and 24 bases lay in between. The CDR3 contains 20 residues. Per the germline V gene, CDR1 is LGHDT and CDR2 is YNNKEL (reference sequence). In DNA form, the CDR3 reads TGTGCCAGCAGCCAAGAGGATGGGGCGACTTATTCCTTGGGCTACAATGAGCAGTTCTTC. Protein sequence: CASSQEDGATYSLGYNEQFF.

The chain couples TRBV29-1 to TRBJ1-3; no definite D call. CDR1 SQVTM and CDR2 ANQGSEA come from the germline V gene. V was cut by 3 bases and J by 0 bases, with 12 bases left in between. This CDR3 has 15 amino acids. CDR3 sequence reads: CSVDHGIYSGNTIYF. Here the CDR3 DNA reads TGCAGCGTTGATCATGGGATTTACTCTGGAAACACCATATATTTT.